Below are 18 T cell receptor beta chains sequenced from a single sample in a study of T cells in narcolepsy. Produced via immunoSEQ multiplex PCR; TCRdb's table is partial and in-frame only. Of just under 35,000 clones in the sample, over 80% are singletons; the top ten hold around 1%. Input material: memory (CD45RA-) CD4+ T cells from blood. The receptors shown here come from a human donor in good health.

V is TRBV27 and J is TRBJ2-7; the D is unclear. Germline V lookup: CDR1 MNHEY, CDR2 SMNVEV (reference sequence). This CDR3 has 13 residues. Deletions cut 6 bases from V and 2 bases from J, with 11 bases between. The CDR3 loop reads CASSLYTAYEQYF. For the CDR3, the DNA is TGTGCCAGCAGCCTGTATACCGCCTACGAGCAGTACTTC.

The V and J genes are TRBV7-9 and TRBJ1-6; D perhaps matches TRBD1 (6 bases). From germline, CDR1 is SEHNR and CDR2 FQNEAQ (reference sequence). This CDR3 has 14 amino acids. The V end was cut by 3 bases, the J end by 10 bases, with 13 bases between. CDR3 amino acids: CASSFAGDQSPLHF. The CDR3 nucleotides read TGTGCCAGCAGCTTTGCAGGGGATCAATCACCCCTCCACTTT.

The chain uses TRBV11-2 and TRBJ2-5; D gene uncertain. Germline V gives CDR1 SGHAT, CDR2 FQNNGV. The CDR3 has 14 residues. Trimming removed 2 bases from V and 2 bases from J, with 9 bases in between. This CDR3 is CASSLNPGQETQYF. The CDR3 DNA follows: TGTGCCAGCAGCTTAAATCCGGGTCAAGAGACCCAGTACTTC.

The chain is built from TRBV6-1 and TRBJ1-1, with a tentative D call TRBD1 (6 bases). Trimming removed 5 bases at V and 5 bases at J, with 15 bases between. CDR1 and CDR2 from the germline V gene are MNHNS and SASEGT. The CDR3 totals 14 residues. The chain's CDR3 is CASSPEWGRTEAFF. CDR3 bases: TGTGCCAGCAGTCCGGAGTGGGGGCGGACTGAAGCTTTCTTT.

This clone was observed a few times. The rearrangement uses TRBV6-5 and TRBJ2-7, with D hard to call. The germline gives CDR1 MNHEY, CDR2 SVGAGI. The ends were cut back, 9 bases at V and 2 bases at J, with 14 bases in the middle. This CDR3 region has 13 residues. The CDR3 region is CASSVWQAYEQYF. CDR3 DNA: TGTGCCAGTTCAGTTTGGCAGGCCTACGAGCAGTACTTC.

The chain recombines TRBV9 with TRBJ2-7; unclear D gene. Germline V gene data show CDR1 as SGDLS and CDR2 as YYNGEE. This CDR3 has 13 residues. V lost 0 bases and J lost 3, with 7 bases in between. For the CDR3, the DNA is TGTGCCAGCAGCGTAGCGGACCGCTACGAGCAGTACTTC. This encodes CASSVADRYEQYF.

This clone has a handful of counts. V and J are TRBV5-6 and TRBJ1-6, with D possibly matching TRBD1 (6 bases). Trimming left V 4 bases short and J 6 bases short, with 17 bases between. The CDR3 length is 16 residues. The germline gives CDR1 SGHDT, CDR2 YYEEEE. Here the CDR3 reads CASSTQGSGINSPLHF. CDR3 coding DNA: TGTGCCAGCAGCACACAGGGTTCTGGGATTAATTCACCCCTCCACTTT.

The chain joins TRBV9 to TRBJ2-3, with D possibly matching TRBD2 (5 bases). The CDR3 is 17 amino acids. V lost 2 bases and J 4 bases, leaving 20 bases between the germline ends. The germline V gene encodes CDR1 SGDLS and CDR2 YYNGEE. In DNA, the CDR3 is TGTGCCAGCAGCGTCCCACAGAGGGAGTCGCGGGCAGATACGCAGTATTTT. Translated, it gives CASSVPQRESRADTQYF. Variable domain in full (rest from reference TRBV9 and TRBJ2-3): DSGVTQTPKHLITATGQRVTLRCSPRSGDLSVYWYQQSLDQGLQFLIQYYNGEERAKGNILERFSAQQFPDLHSELNLSSLELGDSALYFCASSVPQRESRADTQYFGPGTRLTVL.

This rearrangement joins TRBV19 to TRBJ2-1; 9 bases map to TRBD2. Germline CDR1 is LNHDA and CDR2 is SQIVND (reference sequence). With 3 bases clipped from V and 9 bases from J, the junction kept 9 bases outside the gene matches. CDR3 size: 15 residues. Written as DNA, the CDR3 is TGTGCCAGTAGTATCCGGCGGGGGGGCCAGTTTGAGCAGTTCTTC. It is translated as CASSIRRGGQFEQFF.

The chain carries TRBV7-2 and TRBJ2-5; 12 bases agree with TRBD2. CDR3 length: 14 amino acids. Germline V gene data show CDR1 as SGHTA and CDR2 as FQGNSA. Unmatched junction bases numbered 3, after V lost 6 bases and J lost 4 bases. The DNA for the CDR3 is TGTGCCAGCAGTTCGGGACTAGCGGGAGAGACCCAGTACTTC. It encodes CASSSGLAGETQYF.

This clone was seen only once. The chain couples TRBV5-6 to TRBJ1-2; D uncertain. V dropped 4 bases and J dropped 2 bases, with 12 bases sitting between them. CDR1 SGHDT and CDR2 YYEEEE come from the germline V gene. The CDR3 runs 14 residues. The CDR3 DNA reads TGTGCCAGCAGCATAGACCGCAGCAACTATGGCTACACCTTC. It encodes CASSIDRSNYGYTF.

The V gene is TRBV19, the J gene TRBJ1-2; 8 nucleotides line up with TRBD1. V shed 4 bases and J 0 bases; nucleotides not matched to a gene: 10. Per the germline V gene, CDR1 is LNHDA and CDR2 is SQIVND (reference sequence). The CDR3 runs to 17 residues. CDR3 in DNA: TGTGCCAGTAGTACATCTCCGGACAGGGCCTCTAACTATGGCTACACCTTC. Protein product: CASSTSPDRASNYGYTF.

This clone is medium-sized. V is TRBV19 and J is TRBJ1-5; D unclear. Germline V lookup: CDR1 LNHDA, CDR2 SQIVND (reference sequence). The CDR3 consists of 12 residues. Deletions cut 5 bases from V and 9 bases from J, with 11 bases between. For the CDR3, the DNA is TGTGCCAGTAGTGGTGACTTCCGGCCCCAGCATTTT. It yields the protein CASSGDFRPQHF.

The chain uses TRBV19 and TRBJ2-7; possibly TRBD1 or TRBD2 for D (5 bases each). Germline V gene sequence: CDR1 LNHDA, CDR2 SQIVND (reference sequence). CDR3 size: 12 residues. Trimming cost V 5 bases and J 3 bases, with 8 bases left between them. CDR3 loop: CASSPGGYEQYF. The DNA for the CDR3 is TGTGCCAGTAGTCCTGGGGGCTACGAGCAGTACTTC.

This chain links TRBV28 with TRBJ1-2, with D tentatively TRBD1 (5 bases). CDR3 size: 14 residues. Trimming took off 5 bases at V and 6 bases at J, with 16 bases between the two ends. Germline V lookup: CDR1 MDHEN, CDR2 SYDVKM. CDR3: CASSPPWTRDGYTF. The CDR3 DNA reads as TGTGCCAGCAGTCCCCCCTGGACAAGGGATGGCTACACCTTC.

The V gene is TRBV7-2, the J gene TRBJ2-7; D ambiguous. Deletions cut 5 bases from V and 7 bases from J, with 15 bases between. The germline CDR1 and CDR2 sequences are SGHTA and FQGNSA. The CDR3 loop spans 13 amino acids. CDR3 DNA: TGTGCCAGCAGCGCCTCTTTCGTTGGTGAGCAGTACTTC. Its protein product is CASSASFVGEQYF. Full variable domain (remainder filled in from reference TRBV7-2 and TRBJ2-7): GAGVSQSPSNKVTEKGKDVELRCDPISGHTALYWYRQSLGQGLEFLIYFQGNSAPDKSGLPSDRFSAERTGGSVSTLTIQRTQQEDSAVYLCASSASFVGEQYFGPGTRLTVT.

This clone was seen a single time. This CDR3 reads CASSLDRYGYTF. The CDR3 nucleotides are TGCGCCAGCAGCTTGGATCGCTATGGCTACACCTTC. The gene calls are TRBV5-1 and TRBJ1-2; D gene ambiguous. CDR3 length: 12 amino acids. Germline V gene lookup returns CDR1 SGHRS and CDR2 YFSETQ. Trimming cost V 0 bases and J 4 bases, with 4 bases left between them. Combining the CDR3 with reference TRBV5-1 and TRBJ1-2 gives the whole variable domain KAGVTQTPRYLIKTRGQQVTLSCSPISGHRSVSWYQQTPGQGLQFLFEYFSETQRNKGNFPGRFSGRQFSNSRSEMNVSTLELGDSALYLCASSLDRYGYTFGSGTRLTVV.

The rearrangement joins TRBV18 to TRBJ2-7; 11 bases are shared with TRBD2. Germline V gives CDR1 KGHSH, CDR2 LQKENI. The ends lost 5 bases at V and 6 bases at J; junction bases unmatched: 3. This CDR3 region has 13 residues. The CDR3 here is CASSAGTSGEQYF. For the CDR3, the DNA is TGTGCCAGCTCAGCAGGGACTAGCGGCGAGCAGTACTTC.